This TCR beta chain appears in the sequencing data of a study of T cell responses to AZD1222 COVID-19 vaccine. As for the study in general: Investigators merged groups given second doses at roughly 4 or roughly 12 weeks.

Study-wide results and caveats: Among the donors, most were white British and more were female, and clonal diversity was possibly underestimated. Vaccine-related CD4 TCRs covered spike, predominating at 160-218 and 743-854.

Measured with immunoSEQ multiplex PCR; TCRdb has only the in-frame clones, and not every one. Among about 96,000 clones listed, roughly nine tenths were seen once. This clone was recorded once. Antigen unknown. Looked up from germline, CDR1 is ENHRY and CDR2 is SYGVKD. The CDR3 sequence is 15 residues long. V lost 3 bases and J lost 0, with 9 bases in between. The genes are TRBV10-3 and TRBJ2-4; D gene ambiguous. The receptor was derived from an adult in good health. Material: peripheral blood, obtained on day 0 of AZD1222 vaccination. In nucleotides, the CDR3 is TGTGCCATCAGTGACTCGGTCATAGCCAAAAACATTCAGTACTTC. Its protein product is CAISDSVIAKNIQYF.